This T cell receptor (beta chain) was recorded in a study of cytotoxic CD8 clonotypes in ibrutinib-treated CLL. After removal of 4 bases from V and 4 bases from J, the junction contained 6 bases not matched to a gene. Germline assignment: CDR1 SGHKS and CDR2 YYEKEE (reference sequence). The CDR3 loop spans 14 amino acids. Sequencing was performed with immunoSEQ multiplex PCR; in TCRdb, only in-frame clones are kept and a portion is missing. The table has some 120,000 clones, around 84% seen once. The TCR sequence derives from a human donor with chronic lymphocytic leukemia. Sequenced here: PBMCs, sampled after 24 months of ibrutinib treatment. This rearrangement joins TRBV5-5 to TRBJ1-1, with 8 nucleotides matching TRBD1. CDR3 residues: CASSVDRGGTEAFF. DNA for the CDR3: TGTGCCAGCAGCGTCGACAGGGGAGGCACTGAAGCTTTCTTT.